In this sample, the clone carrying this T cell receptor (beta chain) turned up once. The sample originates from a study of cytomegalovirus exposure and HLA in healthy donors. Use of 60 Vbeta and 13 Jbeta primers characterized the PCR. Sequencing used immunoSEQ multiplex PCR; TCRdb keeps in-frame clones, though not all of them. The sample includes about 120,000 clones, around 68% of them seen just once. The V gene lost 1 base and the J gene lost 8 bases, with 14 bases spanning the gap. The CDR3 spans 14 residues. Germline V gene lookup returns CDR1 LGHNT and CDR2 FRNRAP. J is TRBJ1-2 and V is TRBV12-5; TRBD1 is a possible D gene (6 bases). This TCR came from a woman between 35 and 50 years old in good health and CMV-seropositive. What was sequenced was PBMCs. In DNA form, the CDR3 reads TGTGCTAGTGGTTTGGGGACAGATCAGCTGGGCTACACCTTC. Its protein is CASGLGTDQLGYTF.